This T cell receptor (beta chain) was retrieved from a study of T-cell memory formation after mild COVID-19. Study conclusions and caveats: Memory from before infection featured some responding clones, which suggests cross-reactive memory joined.

TCRdb called the 5' RACE reads again in MiXCR, with one record for every CDR3 protein. This table has about 50,000 distinct CDR3 sequences, roughly an eighth appearing once. As to this clonotype: Its specificity is unknown.

This CDR3 spans 14 amino acids. V shed 7 bases, J shed 5 bases, and the junction held 7 bases outside the gene matches. Germline CDR1 is SGHRS and CDR2 is YFSETQ. Specimen: PBMCs or a T cell subset sorted from them (not recorded which). The chain is built from TRBV5-1 and TRBJ2-5, with 11 bases identical to TRBD2. The receptor comes from a man in his late teens or twenties who had mild COVID-19 (a few samples of this study predate the infection). Cell type and time point are not known. CDR3 protein: CASGGLAGTETQYF. DNA for the CDR3: TGCGCCAGCGGCGGACTAGCGGGTACCGAGACCCAGTACTTC.